There are many counts of the clone carrying this T cell receptor beta chain. Antigen specificity is unknown. This entry belongs to a study of read filtering for tumor transcriptome and immune sequencing. Study as a whole: R-ISS stage counts were about 8 for I, about 15 for II, 6 or 7 for III.

Findings of the study overall: In IR-seq, single-read clonotypes were 75% to 90% of clonotypes but roughly 3.5% of reads. The sorted CD138-negative fraction was a mixed bone marrow immune population, not purified T cells.

The CDR3 covers 14 residues. With 7 bases clipped from V and 8 bases from J, the junction kept 10 bases outside the gene matches. Bone marrow was sampled from every patient at the time of active disease. From roughly 390 ng of RNA, a library with molecular barcoded alpha/delta and beta/gamma adaptors was made. TCRdb reanalysed the reads using MiXCR and keeps one entry per CDR3 protein. The table lists 75,000 to 90,000 distinct CDR3 sequences, 9% to 15% of them singletons. This sequence joins TRBV12-3 or TRBV12-4 and TRBJ1-4; 7 nucleotides align to TRBD1. This clonotype was sampled from a donor aged 40 or over with multiple myeloma. Source material: a population of CD138-negative cells sorted from bone marrow. The CDR3 DNA reads as TGTGCCAGCATGGGGGACAGTTCGTCGGAAAAACTGTTTTTT. This encodes CASMGDSSSEKLFF.